What follows are 27 T cell receptor beta chains derived from one specimen sequenced in a study of blood T cell repertoires in COVID-19. TCRdb's table, derived via immunoSEQ multiplex PCR, lists solely in-frame clones and lacks some. The top ten hold under 7.5% of the sample, which has 65,000 to 90,000 clones, approximately 88% seen once. Sequences were obtained from peripheral blood. The source is a woman of 80 years or more with acute or convalescent COVID-19.

This sequence joins TRBV2 and TRBJ1-4; 7 bases are a match to TRBD1. The J segment lost 4 bases and the V segment lost 5 bases, leaving 7 bases of the junction unmatched. CDR3 length equals 15 residues. Germline assignment: CDR1 SNHLY and CDR2 FYNNEI. In DNA form, the CDR3 reads TGTGCCAGCAGTTTAACGGACAGGCTTAATGAAAAACTGTTTTTT. It codes for CASSLTDRLNEKLFF.

The V call is TRBV6-5, the J call TRBJ1-1, with 8 nucleotides matching TRBD1. The CDR3 is 13 amino acids. Looked up from germline, CDR1 is MNHEY and CDR2 is SVGAGI. With 7 bases clipped from V and 7 bases from J, the junction kept 8 bases outside the gene matches. In DNA form, the CDR3 reads TGTGCCAGCAATTTAGGACAGGGAGTTGAAGCTTTCTTT. Protein: CASNLGQGVEAFF.

The chain has TRBV3-1 (or the pseudogene TRBV3-2) and TRBJ2-1, with TRBD2 matching over 8 bases. This CDR3 contains 17 residues. V dropped 1 base and J dropped 0; count of bases not matched to a gene: 5. Germline V lookup: CDR1 LGHDT, CDR2 YNNKEL (reference sequence). The CDR3 DNA is TGTGCCAGCAGCCAAGTAAGCGGGAGCAGCTCCTACAATGAGCAGTTCTTC. It is translated as CASSQVSGSSSYNEQFF.

This clone was observed a handful of times. The genes are TRBV11-2 and TRBJ2-1, with 9 bases fitting TRBD2. The germline gives CDR1 SGHAT, CDR2 FQNNGV. The V segment lost 2 bases and the J segment 5 bases; nucleotides outside the gene matches: 13. The CDR3 sequence is 18 residues long. The CDR3 protein is CASSLRTGPLAGDNEQFF. CDR3 bases: TGTGCCAGCAGCTTACGCACGGGCCCCTTAGCGGGGGACAATGAGCAGTTCTTC.

The rearrangement links TRBV5-8 to TRBJ2-3; 7 bases are a match to TRBD1. The V gene's germline CDR1 is SGHTS and CDR2 YDEGEE. This CDR3 region has 16 residues. V lost 3 bases, J lost 1 base, and 8 bases stayed unmatched. CDR3: CASSYWRGGRTDTQYF. CDR3 coding DNA: TGTGCCAGCAGCTATTGGAGAGGGGGCCGCACAGATACGCAGTATTTT.

V and J are TRBV11-2 and TRBJ2-1; 7 bases are a match to TRBD1. The V and J ends lost 5 bases and 2 bases, in that order; junction bases with no gene match: 6. Germline V lookup: CDR1 SGHAT, CDR2 FQNNGV. This CDR3 has 15 amino acids. DNA of the CDR3: TGTGCCAGCAGCGCGACAGGGTGGGCCTACAATGAGCAGTTCTTC. Amino acid sequence: CASSATGWAYNEQFF.

The rearrangement uses TRBV14 and TRBJ2-7, with 7 positions matching TRBD2. V was pared by 4 bases and J by 0 bases, with 6 bases of the junction left unmatched. Looked up from germline, CDR1 is SGHDN and CDR2 is FVKESK. CDR3 size: 15 residues. The CDR3, as DNA: TGTGCCAGCAGCCTTTCGGGGGACTACTCCTACGAGCAGTACTTC. Protein sequence: CASSLSGDYSYEQYF.

This rearrangement joins TRBV6-5 to TRBJ1-1; D not resolved. Trimming took off 6 bases at V and 4 bases at J, with 12 bases between the two ends. The CDR3 has 13 amino acids. Germline lookup yields CDR1 MNHEY and CDR2 SVGAGI. CDR3 nucleotides: TGTGCCAGCAGCCCGACATTTGGCACTGAAGCTTTCTTT. Protein sequence: CASSPTFGTEAFF.

The chain carries TRBV6-6 and TRBJ2-3, with 7 bases lining up with TRBD2. The CDR3 loop spans 14 amino acids. V dropped 6 bases and J dropped 1; count of bases not matched to a gene: 4. Germline V gene sequence: CDR1 MNHNY, CDR2 SVGAGI (reference sequence). In DNA, the CDR3 is TGTGCCAGCAGGTCTAGCGGAGGCACAGATACGCAGTATTTT. Protein: CASRSSGGTDTQYF.

V usage is TRBV6-1 and J usage is TRBJ1-5; D unclear. This CDR3 is 15 amino acids long. V shed 2 bases and J shed 5 bases, with 13 bases lying between them. Per the germline V gene, CDR1 is MNHNS and CDR2 is SASEGT. CDR3 sequence reads: CASSELLQSDQPQHF. CDR3 nucleotides: TGTGCCAGCAGTGAACTTCTACAGTCGGATCAGCCCCAGCATTTT.

This sequence joins TRBV7-2 and TRBJ2-3, with a weak D call TRBD1 (6 bases). The CDR3 runs to 16 residues. The V and J ends lost 2 bases and 4 bases respectively, with 16 bases between them. Germline V gene data show CDR1 as SGHTA and CDR2 as FQGNSA. The CDR3 DNA reads TGTGCCAGCAGCTTAATGCTTGCAGGGGCTGCAGATACGCAGTATTTT. This gives the protein CASSLMLAGAADTQYF.

This CDR3 is CASRIQGRSSGNTIYF. CDR3 bases: TGTGCCAGCAGAATACAGGGTCGGAGCTCTGGAAACACCATATATTTT. J is TRBJ1-3 and V is TRBV5-6, with a weak D call TRBD1 (6 bases). The CDR3 has 16 residues. V was cut by 5 bases and J by 0 bases, with 15 bases left in between. Germline lookup yields CDR1 SGHDT and CDR2 YYEEEE.

This rearrangement joins TRBV7-2 to TRBJ1-1; perhaps TRBD1 as D (6 bases). The CDR3 loop spans 13 amino acids. Germline CDR1 SGHTA, CDR2 FQGNSA. Trimming cost V 1 base and J 6 bases, with 9 bases left between them. The CDR3 spells CASSLGGHPEAFF. The CDR3, as DNA: TGTGCCAGCAGCTTAGGGGGACACCCTGAAGCTTTCTTT. Filled out from reference TRBV7-2 and TRBJ1-1, the complete variable domain reads GAGVSQSPSNKVTEKGKDVELRCDPISGHTALYWYRQSLGQGLEFLIYFQGNSAPDKSGLPSDRFSAERTGGSVSTLTIQRTQQEDSAVYLCASSLGGHPEAFFGQGTRLTVV.

In this sample, this clone turned up a few times. The chain has TRBV5-1 and TRBJ2-3; D might be TRBD2 (6 bases). Germline V gene sequence: CDR1 SGHRS, CDR2 YFSETQ. V was shortened by 3 bases and J by 2 bases, with 13 bases between the two germline ends. The CDR3 extends over 15 amino acids. The CDR3 is CASSWGRDSTDTQYF. CDR3 nucleotides: TGCGCCAGCAGCTGGGGACGGGACTCCACAGATACGCAGTATTTT. The full variable domain, in which reference TRBV5-1 and TRBJ2-3 provide the parts outside the CDR3, is KAGVTQTPRYLIKTRGQQVTLSCSPISGHRSVSWYQQTPGQGLQFLFEYFSETQRNKGNFPGRFSGRQFSNSRSEMNVSTLELGDSALYLCASSWGRDSTDTQYFGPGTRLTVL.

This chain links TRBV7-9 with TRBJ2-5, with D possibly being TRBD1 (5 bases). The germline V and J ends were trimmed by 7 bases and 1 base, with 16 bases remaining between them. The CDR3 sequence is 15 residues long. The V gene's germline CDR1 is SEHNR and CDR2 FQNEAQ (reference sequence). The CDR3, as DNA: TGTGCCAGCACCTTCTGGGTAGGGGCCCAAGAGACCCAGTACTTC. Its protein is CASTFWVGAQETQYF.

The chain carries TRBV7-3 and TRBJ2-7; 12 bases fit TRBD2. Germline V lookup: CDR1 SGHTA, CDR2 FQGTGA. The CDR3 runs to 14 residues. Germline trimming cut 5 bases from V and 6 bases from J; bases unmatched to any gene: 5. Here the CDR3 reads CASSRLAGAGEQYF. The DNA for the CDR3 is TGTGCCAGCAGCCGACTAGCGGGAGCGGGCGAGCAGTACTTC.

This clone was picked up a small number of times. V gene TRBV19 combines with J gene TRBJ1-3; 9 nucleotides agree with TRBD1. V was clipped by 5 bases and J by 0 bases; unmatched bases: 14. The germline gives CDR1 LNHDA, CDR2 SQIVND (reference sequence). The length of the CDR3 is 19 residues. The DNA of the CDR3 is TGTGCCAGTAGTGGAGGACCGGGGACAGGGTTAAGCTCTGGAAACACCATATATTTT. Residues: CASSGGPGTGLSSGNTIYF.

The CDR3 protein is CAISPIPSGGAPYNEQFF. The CDR3 nucleotides read TGTGCCATCAGCCCTATTCCCAGCGGGGGGGCGCCCTACAATGAGCAGTTCTTC. The V call is TRBV10-3, the J call TRBJ2-1; 10 positions match TRBD2. The CDR3 covers 18 residues. V shed 6 bases, J shed 2 bases, and the junction held 13 bases outside the gene matches. Germline V lookup: CDR1 ENHRY, CDR2 SYGVKD.

The chain combines TRBV9 with TRBJ2-2; a weak D match, TRBD2 (5 bases). CDR3 length: 15 amino acids. V was clipped by 1 base and J by 1 base, with 8 bases between them. Germline values: CDR1 SGDLS, CDR2 YYNGEE. The CDR3, as DNA: TGTGCCAGCAGCGTATTGCGGGTGAACACCGGGGAGCTGTTTTTT. It yields the protein CASSVLRVNTGELFF.

The chain is built from TRBV5-1 and TRBJ2-1, with D maybe TRBD1 (7 bases). The CDR3 runs 14 residues. Trimming cost V 5 bases and J 7 bases, with 16 bases left between them. Germline V gene data show CDR1 as SGHRS and CDR2 as YFSETQ. CDR3 sequence: CASRWVAGGNEQFF. The CDR3 bases are TGCGCCAGCAGATGGGTGGCAGGGGGGAATGAGCAGTTCTTC.

As for this clone: Likely a read error: the CDR3 ends without its conserved phenylalanine or tryptophan. Because the CDR3's place on the DNA is in doubt, the DNA is left out and the CDR3 is given as listed by TCRdb. V is TRBV28 and J is TRBJ1-2. The V gene's germline CDR1 is MDHEN and CDR2 SYDVKM. The CDR3 has 12 residues if both end residues are counted. The CDR3 sequence is CASSLNFNFPNL.

V and J are TRBV30 and TRBJ2-4; tentative D call: TRBD2 (5 bases). This CDR3 spans 17 amino acids. V lost 0 bases, J lost 6 bases, and 21 bases lay in between. Germline CDR1 reads GTSNPN; CDR2 reads SVGIG (reference sequence). CDR3 in amino acids: CAWSVSRSSGIGNIQYF. The CDR3, as DNA: TGTGCCTGGAGTGTTTCCCGGAGCTCGGGAATAGGAAACATTCAGTACTTC.

J is TRBJ2-1 and V is TRBV7-2; 10 bases align to TRBD1. CDR3 length: 16 residues. V gave up 5 bases and J gave up 4 bases; unmatched junction bases: 8. CDR1 SGHTA and CDR2 FQGNSA come from the germline V gene. The CDR3 here is CASSPKDRGGYNEQFF. CDR3 DNA: TGTGCCAGCAGCCCGAAGGACAGGGGGGGGTACAATGAGCAGTTCTTC.

The chain has TRBV7-2 and TRBJ2-4, with TRBD2 as a possible D gene (6 bases). Germline assignment: CDR1 SGHTA and CDR2 FQGNSA. This CDR3 is built from 15 residues. V lost 5 bases and J 1 base, leaving 12 bases between the germline ends. The CDR3, as DNA: TGTGCCAGCAGCCAACTCCGGGGGGCCAAAAACATTCAGTACTTC. It is translated as CASSQLRGAKNIQYF. Based on the CDR3 plus reference TRBV7-2 and TRBJ2-4, the full variable domain is GAGVSQSPSNKVTEKGKDVELRCDPISGHTALYWYRQSLGQGLEFLIYFQGNSAPDKSGLPSDRFSAERTGGSVSTLTIQRTQQEDSAVYLCASSQLRGAKNIQYFGAGTRLSVL.

The J gene is TRBJ1-1, the V gene TRBV7-8; possible D gene TRBD1, 6 bases. Germline CDR1 reads SGHVS; CDR2 reads FQNEAQ. The ends were cut back, 2 bases at V and 5 bases at J, with 9 bases in the middle. The CDR3 length is 13 residues. CDR3 sequence (DNA): TGTGCCAGCAGCTTAAGTCAGGGGACTGAAGCTTTCTTT. Translating it yields CASSLSQGTEAFF.

This chain connects TRBV5-1 to TRBJ2-3; 10 positions agree with TRBD1. With V trimmed by 0 bases and J by 0 bases, 7 bases remained unmatched. The CDR3 extends over 18 amino acids. The germline gives CDR1 SGHRS, CDR2 YFSETQ. The CDR3 nucleotides read TGCGCCAGCAGCTTGGGACAGGGGGCCCGCGGTAGCACAGATACGCAGTATTTT. Its translation: CASSLGQGARGSTDTQYF.

The chain employs TRBV19 and TRBJ1-1; unclear D gene. Deletions cut 0 bases from V and 4 bases from J, with 15 bases between. Germline values: CDR1 LNHDA, CDR2 SQIVND (reference sequence). The CDR3 runs to 16 residues. This CDR3 is CASSIDLGGLATEAFF. DNA of the CDR3: TGTGCCAGTAGTATAGATCTCGGAGGTTTGGCCACTGAAGCTTTCTTT.